This TCR beta chain was retrieved from a study of blood T cell repertoires in COVID-19. In the source study's methods: How many nucleated cells were present was estimated from reference gene primer amplification. Repertoires were generated with immunoSEQ multiplex PCR, while TCRdb's copy carries only in-frame clones and drops some. V and J calls and clone size are as listed in that table; D and trimming were resolved from the DNA. The sample lists some 300,000 clones; approximately 86% were seen once. The germline CDR1 and CDR2 sequences are LGHNA and YNFKEQ. CDR3 length: 15 amino acids. Trimming took off 0 bases at V and 5 bases at J, with 13 bases between the two ends.

The chain uses TRBV4-2 and TRBJ2-5, with D perhaps TRBD2 (6 bases). Material: peripheral blood. The sequence derives from a woman in her 70s with COVID-19, enrolled during active disease. The CDR3 protein is CASSQDRESRETQYF. In nucleotides, the CDR3 is TGTGCCAGCAGCCAAGATCGGGAGTCCAGGGAGACCCAGTACTTC.